One sample yielded the 4 T cell receptor beta chains listed below, sequenced in a study of response to subunit inactivated influenza vaccine (dated by TCRdb to the late 2010s). To prepare the library, RT-PCR was applied. TCRdb shows the sequencer as Illumina HiSeq 2500. The public reads were quality trimmed at Q25 with fastp and then assembled into clones with MiXCR by TCRdb, keeping productive beta chains. Merged by CDR3 protein, the rows form single entries marked with the most common genes and DNA. Present in this sample are some 520,000 distinct CDR3 sequences, 16% of which were seen just once. The top ten constitute less than 4% of the sample. The sequencing used CD4+ T cells sorted from PBMCs, collected around 2 years after vaccination. These receptors were obtained from a man in his fifties or sixties who received an inactivated influenza vaccine. Donor details come from another sample of the same person, matched by shared clones.

The genes are TRBV20-1 and TRBJ1-2; D gene uncertain. The ends were cut back, 8 bases at V and 0 bases at J, with 16 bases in the middle. This CDR3 is 14 amino acids long. CDR1 is DFQATT, CDR2 SNEGSKA, per germline (reference sequence). The CDR3 region has the DNA TGCAGTAAATACCGGGCCCCTTCTAACTATGGCTACACCTTC. Protein: CSKYRAPSNYGYTF.

This clonotype showed up just a few times. This chain joins TRBV4-2 and TRBJ2-1, with D tentatively TRBD2 (5 bases). CDR3 length: 16 residues. Germline-derived CDR1 and CDR2 are LGHNA and YNFKEQ. V was trimmed by 0 bases and J by 2 bases, leaving 11 bases between them. This chain's CDR3 is CASSQDRGITYNEQFF. The DNA of the CDR3 is TGTGCCAGCAGCCAAGATCGAGGGATCACCTACAATGAGCAGTTCTTC.

This clonotype appeared a few times. The chain recombines TRBV6-2 or TRBV6-3 with TRBJ2-1; tentatively, D is TRBD2 (6 bases). The V end was cut by 5 bases, the J end by 2 bases, with 19 bases between. Germline loops: CDR1 MNHEY, CDR2 SVGEGT. This CDR3 comprises 17 residues. In DNA form, the CDR3 reads TGTGCCAGCAGTGATGAGTTCGGAGGGAGAGCCTACAATGAGCAGTTCTTC. Its translation is CASSDEFGGRAYNEQFF.

This clonotype was detected many times. V is TRBV11-2 and J is TRBJ2-7; TRBD1 agrees at 7 bases. Trimming cost V 5 bases and J 4 bases; bases outside gene matches: 11. From germline, CDR1 is SGHAT and CDR2 FQNNGV. CDR3 length: 15 residues. The DNA of the CDR3 is TGTGCCAGCAGCCGGACAAGGGGGCGGCTATACGAGCAGTACTTC. It yields the protein CASSRTRGRLYEQYF. Full variable domain (outside the CDR3, taken from reference TRBV11-2 and TRBJ2-7): EAGVAQSPRYKIIEKRQSVAFWCNPISGHATLYWYQQILGQGPKLLIQFQNNGVVDDSQLPKDRFSAERLKGVDSTLKIQPAKLEDSAVYLCASSRTRGRLYEQYFGPGTRLTVT.